Described below is a single T cell receptor (beta chain) sequence and its context. Its antigen remains unidentified. No per-base quality is available; no much larger clone lies one base away. V gives up 3 bases and J gives up 4 bases, and the segment between their germline ends measures 7 bases. CDR1 and CDR2, per the germline V gene (reference sequence), are PRHDT and FYEKMQ. The CDR3 holds 12 amino acids from the cysteine to the phenylalanine. This entry keeps only the CDR3 DNA: 36 bases, framed from base 1. This entry belongs to a study of blood T cell repertoires in COVID-19 (TCRdb year 2020). Describing the broader study: The collaborator samples originated in the United States, Italy and Spain and spanned the acute and convalescent phases of COVID-19. The sample metadata nearly always contained a de-identified subject ID, COVID-19 status, age in years and sex. The prospective study material was composed of cDNA or gDNA derived from T cells, B-cell-depleted T cells, or PBMCs. Where HLA class I and class II types were available, the types were taken from metadata supplied by the sample provider, not from assay-based typing. The samples were drawn from the first 160 participants of the ongoing ImmuneRACE study and from 950 to 1,500 subjects provided by 6 global collaborators. The repertoires were released in a freely available public database meant as a resource for research on the immune response to SARS-CoV-2. Deeply sampled blood TCRbeta repertoires from subjects exposed to, actively infected with, or recovered from COVID-19 were included in the dataset. Paper-wide results and their limitations: The quantity of clinical and demographic metadata differed by source and by participant and was supplied without curation.

The immunoSEQ Assay, a bias-controlled multiplex PCR, was used to amplify TCRbeta CDR3 regions from genomic DNA. The paper's data handling went like this. Within the assay, amplification of reference gene primers was used to estimate how many nucleated cells each sample contained. To quantify the absolute abundance of each unique TCRbeta CDR3 rearrangement, sequence reads were collapsed and filtered. For each sample, productive Simpson clonality was calculated as the square root of Simpson's diversity index across productive rearrangements. As stored in TCRdb, this immuneACCESS dataset retains in-frame rearrangements with V and J assigned. A fraction of the clones does not appear; measured against another copy, unresolved V genes explain less than half of the discrepancy, and the remainder lacks a known reason. V, J and clone size are taken as reported in that table, and D and trimming were inferred from the DNA itself. Across this sample there are around 300,000 clones, with 89% seen only once. The ten largest clones take up roughly a tenth of the sample.

Participants in the prospective study were enrolled through a virtual design, were aged roughly 18 to 100 years, and lived in approximately 25 United States geographic areas. In the prospective study, participants were assigned to cohorts based on the clinical history participants reported in a screening survey and a study questionnaire. For ImmuneRACE Cohort 3, a participant was defined as recovered based on two consecutive negative NP/OP PCR tests, clearance by a healthcare professional, or resolution of symptoms. Each participant in the prospective study had whole blood, serum and a nasopharyngeal or oropharyngeal swab collected by mobile phlebotomists. Participants in the prospective study had the option to provide additional blood draws and questionnaires over a 2-month period. Before DNA extraction, blood samples from the prospective study were shipped at room temperature or frozen.

The TCR comes from a woman in her twenties or thirties who had recovered from COVID-19. The sequenced sample consisted of PBMCs or T cells enriched from blood (not recorded which). Recombination linked TRBV13 to TRBJ2-7; the D gene is not confidently resolved. The DNA sequence is given as TGTGCCAGCAGCTTCCAGAATTACGAGCAGTACTTC. This encodes CASSFQNYEQYF. Extended through the reference TRBV13 and TRBJ2-7 proteins, this CDR3 yields the full variable domain: AAGVIQSPRHLIKEKRETATLKCYPIPRHDTVYWYQQGPGQDPQFLISFYEKMQSDKGSIPDRFSAQQFSDYHSELNMSSLELGDSALYFCASSFQNYEQYFGPGTRLTVT.